The source of this T cell receptor beta chain is a study of B cell selection in AIRE deficiency. Per the study methods: Conventional T cell pools: approximately 99,000 distinct patient, fewer than 1.5x10^5 donor TCRbeta sequences. The data were produced by immunoSEQ multiplex PCR, yet TCRdb's version contains in-frame clones alone and is incomplete. The D gene and trimming were derived from the DNA, and the V and J assignments and clone size from that table. Of some 25,000 clones listed, approximately 96% are singletons. As for this clone: Its cognate antigen is unknown.

After removal of 6 bases from V and 9 bases from J, the junction contained 4 bases not matched to a gene. Germline lookup yields CDR1 MNHNY and CDR2 SVGAGI (reference sequence). The CDR3 runs 14 residues. Study outcomes and limitations: Tconv and Treg cells from AIRE-deficient patients resembled healthy donors in TCRBV usage, CDR3 length and diversity.

Sorting defined conventional CD4 T cells as CD4+CD127+. The specimen was conventional CD4+ T cells sorted from PBMCs. The sequence derives from a human donor with AIRE deficiency. The rearrangement links TRBV6-6 to TRBJ2-5; 16 nucleotides match TRBD2. CDR3 DNA: TGTGCCAGCAGGGGGACTAGCGGGAGGGGTGCCCAGTACTTC. It specifies CASRGTSGRGAQYF.